These T cell receptor beta chains were read from a single sample in a study of blood T cell repertoires in COVID-19. Clones were read by immunoSEQ multiplex PCR, and TCRdb kept only the in-frame ones, dropping some. Among more than 350,000 clones listed, roughly 90% were seen once. The sample was peripheral blood. Every receptor here comes from a woman aged 25 to 39 with COVID-19, enrolled during active disease. Each CDR3 is given without its conserved first and last residue.

>TRBJ1-5|TRBV15
ATSSQLGEYQPQH
>TRBJ1-5|TRBV19
ASTGIQGPQPQH
>TRBJ2-3|TRBV6-5
ASIRGNTQY
>TRBJ2-1|TRBV5-1
ASSTPGQSFNEQF
>TRBJ2-1|TRBV19
ASSIVRLAGLNEQF
>TRBJ1-1|TRBV28
ASSPSNALVDTEAF
>TRBJ2-6|TRBV7-2
ASSLVGTGAGANVLT
>TRBJ2-1|TRBV3-1/TRBV3-2
ASTLRGGGGYNEQF
>TRBJ2-3|TRBV10-2
AGRAGNTDTQY
>TRBJ2-1|TRBV10-2
ASRQRQDEQF
>TRBJ2-1|TRBV29-1
SVSGGSYNEQF
>TRBJ1-2|TRBV5-1
ASSLGPSNYGYT
>TRBJ2-2|TRBV11-3
ASSPHQGNTGELF
>TRBJ2-1|TRBV7-9
ASIGTGDPVQF
>TRBJ2-7|TRBV6-1
ASSEWSTLTYEQY
>TRBJ2-5|TRBV9
ASSVAPGLGGETQY
>TRBJ2-1|TRBV27
ASSFHGSGTKQF